This T cell receptor beta chain appears in the sequencing data of a study of blood T cells in healthy people across ages. The authors ran a second PCR of roughly 7 to 11 cycles using a sample-barcoded 5' primer and a J-beta primer mix. Using its own MiXCR run on the 5' RACE reads, TCRdb lists one record per CDR3 protein. Of 600,000 to 1,000,000 distinct CDR3 sequences in the sample, over 45% were seen once. The CDR3 sequence is 14 residues long. Germline assignment: CDR1 SEHNR and CDR2 FQNEAQ (reference sequence). The chain recombines TRBV7-9 with TRBJ2-5; the D gene is possibly TRBD2 (6 bases). The tail of the sequence fits TRBJ2-7 better, so the J call may be wrong. The origin of this receptor is a man aged 25-45 years in good health. The specimen sequenced was blood. In nucleotides, the CDR3 is TGTGCCAGCAGCTTAACGGGAGAGGTAGACGAGCAGTACTTC. Encoded protein: CASSLTGEVDEQYF.